This is a list of T cell receptor beta chains from one sample in a study of regulatory T cells in long-lasting Graves disease. TCRdb called the multiplex PCR reads again in MiXCR, with one record for every CDR3 protein. The sample has 680,000 or so distinct CDR3 sequences; roughly 15% are singletons. These data are also associated with another study on T cells in Graves' hyperthyroidism and ophthalmopathy.

The sample was peripheral blood mononuclear cells (PBMCs), taken at new diagnosis, from a patient treated with antithyroid drugs. These receptors were collected from a young woman with Graves disease. The CDR3 runs from the conserved cysteine through the conserved F or W. A D gene is named only where the DNA matches it firmly. Part of the rows lack a size; the others show once, few, many or a class for expanded clones.

>TRBJ1-1|many|-|TRBV2
CASGSDSNTEAFF
TGTGCCAGCGGCTCGGACTCGAACACTGAAGCTTTCTTT
>TRBJ1-2|many|-|TRBV28
CASSLERGPLLESYTF
TGTGCCAGCAGTTTAGAACGGGGTCCCCTCCTAGAGAGCTACACCTTC
>TRBJ2-5|-|-|TRBV4-2
CASSQAQGGQETQYF
TGTGCCAGCAGCCAAGCCCAGGGGGGGCAAGAGACCCAGTACTTC
>TRBJ1-5|-|-|TRBV19
CASSRGFEPQHF
TGTGCCAGTAGTCGGGGGTTTGAGCCCCAGCATTTT
>TRBJ1-6|few|-|TRBV19
CASSPLDRNNSPLHF
TGTGCCAGTAGCCCGTTGGACAGAAATAATTCACCCCTCCACTTT
>TRBJ1-2|few|-|TRBV6-1
CASSGRRSEALANYGYTF
TGTGCCAGCAGTGGCCGACGTTCGGAGGCTTTAGCTAACTATGGCTACACCTTC
>TRBJ2-5|many|TRBD2|TRBV28
CASSTRTSGSKKTQYF
TGTGCCAGCAGTACAAGGACTAGCGGGAGTAAGAAGACCCAGTACTTC
>TRBJ1-6|-|TRBD1|TRBV7-9
CASSIGQGGTGSYNSPLHF
TGTGCCAGCAGCATCGGACAGGGGGGAACGGGCTCCTATAATTCACCCCTCCACTTT
>TRBJ2-2|many|-|TRBV28
CASQNPGKKDTGELFF
TGTGCCAGCCAGAACCCGGGAAAAAAAGACACCGGGGAGCTGTTTTTT
>TRBJ1-2|-|-|TRBV18
CASPPAGFGSYGYTF
TGTGCCAGCCCACCAGCAGGGTTCGGGTCCTATGGCTACACCTTC
>TRBJ1-5|many|-|TRBV28
CASSLFAGGQPQHF
TGTGCCAGCAGTTTATTTGCAGGTGGACAGCCCCAGCATTTT
>TRBJ2-2|-|-|TRBV4-1
CASSQYSSGELFF
TGCGCCAGCAGCCAGTACAGTAGTGGGGAGCTGTTTTTT
>TRBJ1-1|many|-|TRBV11-2
CASSPLWGGTEAFF
TGTGCCAGCAGCCCCCTTTGGGGGGGCACTGAAGCTTTCTTT
>TRBJ1-1|many|-|TRBV7-3
CASRVTGMAEAFF
TGTGCCAGCAGGGTAACAGGCATGGCTGAAGCTTTCTTT
>TRBJ1-3|-|-|TRBV20-1
CSASNGNTIYF
TGCAGTGCTAGCAATGGAAACACCATATATTTT
>TRBJ2-7|many|-|TRBV6-1
CASTPLPGPGYYEQYF
TGTGCCAGCACACCGCTACCGGGACCGGGATACTACGAGCAGTACTTC
>TRBJ2-7|-|TRBD2|TRBV18
CASSPPTSRNSYEQYF
TGTGCCAGCTCACCCCCGACTAGCAGAAACTCCTACGAGCAGTACTTC
>TRBJ2-3|-|TRBD2|TRBV6-5
CASSYSTSGSTGTQYF
TGTGCCAGCAGTTACTCGACTAGCGGGAGCACAGGTACGCAGTATTTT
>TRBJ1-2|-|-|TRBV19
CASTPSGGDYGYTF
TGTGCCAGTACCCCTTCGGGGGGAGACTATGGCTACACCTTC